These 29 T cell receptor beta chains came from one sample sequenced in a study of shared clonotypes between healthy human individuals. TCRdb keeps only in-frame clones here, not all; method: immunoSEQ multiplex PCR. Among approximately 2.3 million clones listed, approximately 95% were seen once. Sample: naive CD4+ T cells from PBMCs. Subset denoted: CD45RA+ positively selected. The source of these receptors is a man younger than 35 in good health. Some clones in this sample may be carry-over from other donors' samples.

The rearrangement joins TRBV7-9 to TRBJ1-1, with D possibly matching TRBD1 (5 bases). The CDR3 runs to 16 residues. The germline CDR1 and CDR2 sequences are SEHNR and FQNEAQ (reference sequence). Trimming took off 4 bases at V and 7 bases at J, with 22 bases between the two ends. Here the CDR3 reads CASSSTRSGGYGEAFF. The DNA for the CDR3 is TGTGCCAGCAGCTCGACCCGATCGGGGGGGTACGGTGAAGCTTTCTTT.

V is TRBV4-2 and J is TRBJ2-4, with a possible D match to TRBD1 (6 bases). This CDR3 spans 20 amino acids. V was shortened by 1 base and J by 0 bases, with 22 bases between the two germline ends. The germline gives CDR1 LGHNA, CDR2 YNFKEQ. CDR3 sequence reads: CASSQGRQGIYAVAKNIQYF. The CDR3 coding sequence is TGTGCCAGCAGCCAAGGGCGTCAGGGGATTTACGCAGTAGCCAAAAACATTCAGTACTTC.

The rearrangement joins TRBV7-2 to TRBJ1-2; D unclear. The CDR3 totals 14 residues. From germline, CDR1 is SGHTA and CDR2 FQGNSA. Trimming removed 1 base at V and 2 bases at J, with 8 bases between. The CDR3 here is CASSLVRDNYGYTF. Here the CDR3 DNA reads TGTGCCAGCAGCTTAGTGAGAGACAACTATGGCTACACCTTC.

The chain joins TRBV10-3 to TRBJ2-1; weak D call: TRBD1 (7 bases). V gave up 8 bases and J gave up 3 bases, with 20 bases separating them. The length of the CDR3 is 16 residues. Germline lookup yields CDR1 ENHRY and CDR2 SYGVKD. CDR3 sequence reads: CAIGGTDSEIYNEQFF. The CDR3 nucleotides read TGTGCCATCGGAGGGACAGACTCCGAGATCTACAATGAGCAGTTCTTC.

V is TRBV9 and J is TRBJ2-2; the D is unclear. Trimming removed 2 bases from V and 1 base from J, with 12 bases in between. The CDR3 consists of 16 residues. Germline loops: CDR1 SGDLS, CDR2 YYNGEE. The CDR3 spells CASSVQAGGNTGELFF. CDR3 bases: TGTGCCAGCAGCGTCCAAGCCGGCGGGAACACCGGGGAGCTGTTTTTT. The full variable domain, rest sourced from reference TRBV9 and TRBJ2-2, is DSGVTQTPKHLITATGQRVTLRCSPRSGDLSVYWYQQSLDQGLQFLIQYYNGEERAKGNILERFSAQQFPDLHSELNLSSLELGDSALYFCASSVQAGGNTGELFFGEGSRLTVL.

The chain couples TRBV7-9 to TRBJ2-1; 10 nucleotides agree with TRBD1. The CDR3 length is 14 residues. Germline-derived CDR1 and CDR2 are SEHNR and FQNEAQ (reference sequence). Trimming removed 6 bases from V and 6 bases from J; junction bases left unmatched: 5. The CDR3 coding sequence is TGTGCCAGCAGTGACAGGGGGCGCGTCAATGAGCAGTTCTTC. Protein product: CASSDRGRVNEQFF.

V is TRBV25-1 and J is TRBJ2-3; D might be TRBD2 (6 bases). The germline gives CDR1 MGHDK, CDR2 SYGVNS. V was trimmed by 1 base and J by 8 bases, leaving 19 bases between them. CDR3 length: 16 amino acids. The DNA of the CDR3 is TGTGCCAGCAGTGAATTGGGAGGACTACCCCAGGGTACGCAGTATTTT. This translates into CASSELGGLPQGTQYF.

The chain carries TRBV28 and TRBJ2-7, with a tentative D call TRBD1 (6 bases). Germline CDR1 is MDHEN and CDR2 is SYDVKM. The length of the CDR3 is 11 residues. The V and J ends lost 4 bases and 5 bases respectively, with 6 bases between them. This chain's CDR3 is CASSYRDEQYF. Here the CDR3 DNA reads TGTGCCAGCAGTTACAGGGACGAGCAGTACTTC.

CDR3 DNA: TGTGCCAGCAGTGATATGGGGGGTGGGTCCTACGAGCAGTACTTC. Translated, it gives CASSDMGGGSYEQYF. This rearrangement joins TRBV25-1 to TRBJ2-7; D might be TRBD2 (6 bases). Germline CDR1 and CDR2: MGHDK and SYGVNS. Trimming cost V 3 bases and J 1 base, with 13 bases left between them. CDR3 size: 15 residues.

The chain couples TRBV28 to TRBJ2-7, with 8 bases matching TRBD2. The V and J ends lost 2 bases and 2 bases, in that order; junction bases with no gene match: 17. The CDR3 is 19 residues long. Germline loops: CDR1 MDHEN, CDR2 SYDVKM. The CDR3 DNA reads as TGTGCCAGCAGTTTAATCGGGGGGGGCCTTGCGCGGGACACCTACGAGCAGTACTTC. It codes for CASSLIGGGLARDTYEQYF.

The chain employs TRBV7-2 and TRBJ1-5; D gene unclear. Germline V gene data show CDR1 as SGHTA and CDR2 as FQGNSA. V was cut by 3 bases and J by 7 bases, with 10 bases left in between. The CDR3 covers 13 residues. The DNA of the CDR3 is TGTGCCAGCAGCTTCGGGATTAAGCAGCCCCAGCATTTT. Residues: CASSFGIKQPQHF.

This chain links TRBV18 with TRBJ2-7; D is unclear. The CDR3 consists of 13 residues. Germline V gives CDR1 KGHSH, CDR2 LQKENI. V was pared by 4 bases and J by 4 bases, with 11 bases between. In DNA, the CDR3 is TGTGCCAGCTCACTCTTTGACACTTACGAGCAGTACTTC. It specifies CASSLFDTYEQYF.

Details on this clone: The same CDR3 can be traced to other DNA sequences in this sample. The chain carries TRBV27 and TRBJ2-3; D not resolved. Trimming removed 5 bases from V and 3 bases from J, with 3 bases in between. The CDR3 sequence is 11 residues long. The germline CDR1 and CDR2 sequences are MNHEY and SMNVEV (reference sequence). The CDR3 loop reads CASSATDTQYF. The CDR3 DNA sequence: TGTGCCAGCAGTGCGACAGATACGCAGTATTTT.

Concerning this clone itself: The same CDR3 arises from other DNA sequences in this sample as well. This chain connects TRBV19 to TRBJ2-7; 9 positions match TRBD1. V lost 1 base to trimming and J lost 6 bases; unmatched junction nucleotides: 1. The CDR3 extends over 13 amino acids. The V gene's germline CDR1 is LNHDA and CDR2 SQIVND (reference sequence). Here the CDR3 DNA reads TGTGCCAGTAGTATAGGACAGGGGGGCGAGCAGTACTTC. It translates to CASSIGQGGEQYF.

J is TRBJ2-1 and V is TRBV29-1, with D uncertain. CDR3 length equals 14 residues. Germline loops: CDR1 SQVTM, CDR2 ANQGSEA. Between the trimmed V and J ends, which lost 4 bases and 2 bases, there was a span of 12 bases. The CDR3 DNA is TGCAGCGTTGTGGGTGGGTTCCCCTACAATGAGCAGTTCTTC. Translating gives CSVVGGFPYNEQFF.

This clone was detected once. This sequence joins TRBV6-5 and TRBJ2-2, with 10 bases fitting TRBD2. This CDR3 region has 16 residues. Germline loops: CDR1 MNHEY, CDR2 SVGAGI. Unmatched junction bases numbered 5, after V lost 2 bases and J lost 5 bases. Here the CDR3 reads CASSYGLAAGTGELFF. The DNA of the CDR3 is TGTGCCAGCAGTTACGGACTAGCGGCGGGTACCGGGGAGCTGTTTTTT.

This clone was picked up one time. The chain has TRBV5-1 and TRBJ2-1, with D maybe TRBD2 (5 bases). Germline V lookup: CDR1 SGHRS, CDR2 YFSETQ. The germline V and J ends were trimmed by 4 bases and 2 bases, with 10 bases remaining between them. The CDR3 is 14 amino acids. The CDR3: CASSLSSPYNEQFF. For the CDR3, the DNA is TGCGCCAGCAGCCTCTCTAGCCCCTACAATGAGCAGTTCTTC.

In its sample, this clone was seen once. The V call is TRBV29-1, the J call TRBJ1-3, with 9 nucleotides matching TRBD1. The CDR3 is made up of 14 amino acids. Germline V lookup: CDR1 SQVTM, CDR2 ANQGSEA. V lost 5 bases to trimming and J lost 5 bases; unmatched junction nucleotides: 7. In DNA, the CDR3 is TGCAGCGTTCAACAGGGGGCGGACAGAAACACCATATATTTT. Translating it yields CSVQQGADRNTIYF.

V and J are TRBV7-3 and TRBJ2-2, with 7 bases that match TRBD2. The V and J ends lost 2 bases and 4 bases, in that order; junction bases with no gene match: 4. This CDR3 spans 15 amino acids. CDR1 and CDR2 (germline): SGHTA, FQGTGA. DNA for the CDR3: TGTGCCAGCAGCTTAGGCGGGAGTAGCACCGGGGAGCTGTTTTTT. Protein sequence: CASSLGGSSTGELFF. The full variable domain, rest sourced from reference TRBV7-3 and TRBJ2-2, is GAGVSQTPSNKVTEKGKYVELRCDPISGHTALYWYRQSLGQGPEFLIYFQGTGAADDSGLPNDRFFAVRPEGSVSTLKIQRTERGDSAVYLCASSLGGSSTGELFFGEGSRLTVL.

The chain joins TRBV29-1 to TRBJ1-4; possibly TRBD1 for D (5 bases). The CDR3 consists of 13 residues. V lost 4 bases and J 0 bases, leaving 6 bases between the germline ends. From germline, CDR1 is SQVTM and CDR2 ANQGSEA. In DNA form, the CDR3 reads TGCAGCGTTGCCAGGGCAACTAATGAAAAACTGTTTTTT. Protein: CSVARATNEKLFF.

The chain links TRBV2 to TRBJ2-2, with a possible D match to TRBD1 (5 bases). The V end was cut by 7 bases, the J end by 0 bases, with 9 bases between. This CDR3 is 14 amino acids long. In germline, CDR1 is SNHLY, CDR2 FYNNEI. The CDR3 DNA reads TGTGCCAGCAATAGACAGCCGAACACCGGGGAGCTGTTTTTT. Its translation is CASNRQPNTGELFF. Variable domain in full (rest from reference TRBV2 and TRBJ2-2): EPEVTQTPSHQVTQMGQEVILRCVPISNHLYFYWYRQILGQKVEFLVSFYNNEISEKSEIFDDQFSVERPDGSNFTLKIRSTKLEDSAMYFCASNRQPNTGELFFGEGSRLTVL.

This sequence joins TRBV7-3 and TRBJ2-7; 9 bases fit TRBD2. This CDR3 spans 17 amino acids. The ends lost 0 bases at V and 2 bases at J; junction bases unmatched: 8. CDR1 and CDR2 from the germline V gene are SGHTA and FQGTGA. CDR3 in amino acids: CASSLTPLAGVAYEQYF. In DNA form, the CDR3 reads TGTGCCAGCAGCTTAACTCCTTTAGCGGGAGTGGCCTACGAGCAGTACTTC.

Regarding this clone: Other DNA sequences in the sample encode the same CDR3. The CDR3 loop is CASSFPVNTEAFF. CDR3 coding DNA: TGTGCCAGCAGTTTTCCGGTGAACACTGAAGCTTTCTTT. This chain uses TRBV28 with TRBJ1-1; D gene uncertain. V lost 3 bases and J 0 bases, leaving 5 bases between the germline ends. This CDR3 is built from 13 residues. Germline V lookup: CDR1 MDHEN, CDR2 SYDVKM.

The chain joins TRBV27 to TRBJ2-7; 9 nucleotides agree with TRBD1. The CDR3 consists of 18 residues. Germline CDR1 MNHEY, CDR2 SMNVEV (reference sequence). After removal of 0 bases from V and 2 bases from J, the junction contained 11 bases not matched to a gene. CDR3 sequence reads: CASSLSRWGQGGAYEQYF. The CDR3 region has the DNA TGTGCCAGCAGTTTATCGCGGTGGGGACAGGGAGGGGCCTACGAGCAGTACTTC.

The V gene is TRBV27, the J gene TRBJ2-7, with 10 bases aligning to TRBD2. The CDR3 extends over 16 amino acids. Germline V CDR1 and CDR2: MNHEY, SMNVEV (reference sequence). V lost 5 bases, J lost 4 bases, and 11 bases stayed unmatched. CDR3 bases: TGTGCCAGCAGTAAACCGGGACTAGCGACTGGGTACGAGCAGTACTTC. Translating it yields CASSKPGLATGYEQYF.

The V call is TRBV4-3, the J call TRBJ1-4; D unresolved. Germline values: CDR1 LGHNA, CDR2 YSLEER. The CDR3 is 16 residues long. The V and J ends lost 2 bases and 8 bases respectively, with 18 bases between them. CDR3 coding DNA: TGCGCCAGCAGCCAAAGTGACGGGGTCTTGGGGGAAAAACTGTTTTTT. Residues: CASSQSDGVLGEKLFF.

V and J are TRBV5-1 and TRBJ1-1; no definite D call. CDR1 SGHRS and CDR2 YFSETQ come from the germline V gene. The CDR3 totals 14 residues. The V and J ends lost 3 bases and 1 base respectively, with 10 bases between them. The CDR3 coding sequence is TGCGCCAGCAGCTCTAGGGCCCGGAACACTGAAGCTTTCTTT. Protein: CASSSRARNTEAFF. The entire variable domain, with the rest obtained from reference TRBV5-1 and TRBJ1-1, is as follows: KAGVTQTPRYLIKTRGQQVTLSCSPISGHRSVSWYQQTPGQGLQFLFEYFSETQRNKGNFPGRFSGRQFSNSRSEMNVSTLELGDSALYLCASSSRARNTEAFFGQGTRLTVV.

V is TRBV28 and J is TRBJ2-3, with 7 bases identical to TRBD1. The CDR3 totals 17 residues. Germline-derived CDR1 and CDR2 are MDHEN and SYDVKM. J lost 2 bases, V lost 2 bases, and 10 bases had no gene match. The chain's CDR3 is CASSLGANRGSTDTQYF. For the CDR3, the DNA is TGTGCCAGCAGTTTAGGGGCCAACAGGGGCTCCACAGATACGCAGTATTTT.

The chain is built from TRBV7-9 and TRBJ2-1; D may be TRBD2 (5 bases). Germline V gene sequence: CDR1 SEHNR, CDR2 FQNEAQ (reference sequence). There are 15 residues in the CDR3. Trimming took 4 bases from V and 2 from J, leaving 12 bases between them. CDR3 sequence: CASSWTSSTYNEQFF. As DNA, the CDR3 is TGTGCCAGCAGCTGGACTTCATCGACCTACAATGAGCAGTTCTTC.